The clone carrying this T cell receptor beta chain was counted a few times. The antigen remains unidentified. The data derive from a study of blood T cells in healthy people across ages. It was with a sample-barcoded 5' primer and a J-beta primer mix that a second PCR of roughly 7 to 12 cycles was run. Each of the cDNA molecules was tagged by a template-switch adaptor with 12 random nucleotides. Every sample produced at least 3 million CDR3-containing paired-end reads. TCRdb redid the calling of the 5' RACE reads with MiXCR, one entry per CDR3 protein. The sample lists fewer than 900,000 distinct CDR3 sequences; roughly 35% were seen once. Per germline, CDR1 DFQATT and CDR2 SNEGSKA (reference sequence). V was clipped by 0 bases and J by 0 bases, with 13 bases between them. The CDR3 sequence is 16 residues long. Study outcomes and limitations: Unsorted PBMC input precluded a conclusive naive versus antigen-experienced comparison.

Material for sequencing was blood. The V call is TRBV20-1, the J call TRBJ2-3; maybe TRBD2 (6 bases). The receptor's source is a man younger than 35 in good health. The CDR3 protein is CSARDRAGESTDTQYF. The DNA for the CDR3 is TGCAGTGCTAGAGATAGAGCGGGCGAGAGCACAGATACGCAGTATTTT.